This paragraph covers one TCR beta chain sequence. Its antigen remains undetermined. Per-base qualities were not stored, and no clone one base away is much larger. This sample is drawn from a study of T cell responses to AZD1222 COVID-19 vaccine listed by TCRdb under 2021. The study in broad terms: A total of 240 or so trial participants underwent TCR sequencing, of whom more than 200 had received two doses of AZD1222 and some 25 had received two doses of the MenACWY control vaccine. Enrollment into the trials was organized by age into subgroups of 18-55, 56-69 and 70-plus years, and those subgroups contained 148, 28 and 57 TCR-sequenced participants, respectively.

Beyond this particular receptor, the publication reports: The vaccine-associated CD4 TCRs covered the entire spike protein, and the dominant responses fell in regions 160-218 and 743-854. Conclusions about previously exposed vaccinees are limited, since just five or six AZD1222 recipients were seropositive for SARS-CoV-2 at baseline. In the small 56-69-year group, the increase in depth fell short of significance, most likely because of low power. Because no day 14 peak-response samples were available, the repertoires could be characterized only after the peak T cell response. Participants were mostly white British, with more females than males. The authors suggested clonal diversity may have been underestimated. Spike-specific TCR breadth and depth rose significantly after two AZD1222 doses compared with day 0 and with MenACWY recipients. Reportedly, close to half of the unique spike-specific TCRs recognized epitopes lying outside the regions that are mutated in the B.1.351 and B.1.1.7 variants.

The CDR3 regions of human TCRbeta chains were analyzed by immunosequencing. The authors' analysis ran thus. TCRs in the repertoires were matched against a reference library of SARS-CoV-2-specific TCRs that had been generated with the MIRA antigen-specificity platform. Breadth meant the fraction of unique TCRs that were SARS-CoV-2-associated, whereas depth meant the fraction of total T cells that were SARS-CoV-2-associated. Using the MIRA data, each spike-specific TCR was assigned both to the spike region to which the TCR was reactive and to a CD4 or CD8 class. Log10-transformed breadth and depth values were compared by one-way ANOVA with Sidak's multiple comparisons tests. Entries here come from immuneACCESS through TCRdb and include only in-frame sequences with V and J called. Some clones fail to appear in such tables; in the studies checked, an unresolved V gene covers under half of the shortfall, and the cause of the remainder is unknown. For V, J and clone size, that table is used; D and trimming come from the DNA. Within this sample are approximately 45,000 clones, with approximately 88% of them counted one time only. The ten biggest clones cover approximately 25% of the sample.

Taken from the germline V gene, the CDR1 and CDR2 loops are MGHRA and YSYEKL. The CDR3 sequence holds 15 residues, the cysteine and phenylalanine included. Just the 45-base CDR3 DNA is kept, in frame starting at base 1. Trimming takes 2 bases from V and 9 bases from J, and the germline ends sit 19 bases apart. What the time point label conveys for this sample: about 28 days (+/-7) after the second vaccine dose. AZD1222 recipients with second doses at about 4 weeks or about 12 weeks were pooled, because spike-specific TCR depth and breadth did not differ between schedules. Vaccinee samples came from UK trials COV001 and COV002, including a single-blind randomized controlled phase 2/3 trial of AZD1222 (ChAdOx1 nCoV-19) in healthy adults. For TCRbeta chain sequencing, PBMC samples were collected from trial participants at day 0 and at day 28 after the second dose.

This receptor was taken from an adult who received the AZD1222 COVID-19 vaccine. The chain employs TRBV4-1 and TRBJ1-2; 6 matching bases give a weak D call of TRBD1. Sample: peripheral blood, taken 28 days after the second AZD1222 dose. The encoded CDR3 is CASSQPTGILRSYTF. The DNA sequence is TGCGCCAGCAGCCAACCTACAGGGATCTTAAGGAGCTACACCTTC.